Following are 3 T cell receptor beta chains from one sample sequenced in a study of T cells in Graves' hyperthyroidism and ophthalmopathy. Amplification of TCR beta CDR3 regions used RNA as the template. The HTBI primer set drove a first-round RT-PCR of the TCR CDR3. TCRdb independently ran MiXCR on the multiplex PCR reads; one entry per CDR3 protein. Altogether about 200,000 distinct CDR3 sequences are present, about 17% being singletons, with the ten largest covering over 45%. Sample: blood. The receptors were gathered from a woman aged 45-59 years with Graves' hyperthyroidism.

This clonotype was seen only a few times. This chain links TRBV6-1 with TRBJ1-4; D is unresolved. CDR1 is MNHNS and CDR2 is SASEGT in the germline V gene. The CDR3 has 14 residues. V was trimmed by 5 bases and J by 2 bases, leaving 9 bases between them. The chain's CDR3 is CASSTRRTNEKLFF. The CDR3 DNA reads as TGTGCCAGCAGTACCCGGCGGACTAATGAAAAACTGTTTTTT.

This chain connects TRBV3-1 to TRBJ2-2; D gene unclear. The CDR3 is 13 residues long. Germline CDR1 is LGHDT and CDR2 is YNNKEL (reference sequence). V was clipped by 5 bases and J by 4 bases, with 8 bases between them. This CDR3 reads CASSGLSTGELFF. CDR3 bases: TGTGCCAGCAGCGGGCTTTCCACCGGGGAGCTGTTTTTT.

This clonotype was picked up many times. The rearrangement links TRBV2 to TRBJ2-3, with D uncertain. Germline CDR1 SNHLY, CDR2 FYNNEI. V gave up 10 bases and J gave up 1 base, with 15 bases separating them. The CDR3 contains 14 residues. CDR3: CAMAVETGTDTQYF. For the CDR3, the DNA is TGTGCCATGGCAGTAGAGACTGGCACAGATACGCAGTATTTT.